Each of the 10 T cell receptor beta chains below was sequenced from the same sample in a study of beta chain features in type 1 diabetes. Every bit of the isolated RNA underwent reverse transcription, so sequencing read expressed TCRB transcripts. The repertoire was sequenced with immunoSEQ multiplex PCR; TCRdb's copy has only in-frame clones and lacks some. The table has about 140,000 clones, roughly 9.7% seen once. The sample consisted of central memory CD4+ T cells from blood. The receptor source for this set is a woman aged 40 to 50 in good health.

This clone appeared many times. The chain joins TRBV29-1 to TRBJ2-7, with 7 bases matching TRBD1. CDR3 length: 12 amino acids. V shed 7 bases and J 3 bases; nucleotides not matched to a gene: 6. Germline CDR1 and CDR2: SQVTM and ANQGSEA. This chain's CDR3 is CSARTGVYEQYF. The CDR3 DNA sequence: TGCAGCGCTCGGACAGGCGTCTACGAGCAGTACTTC.

This chain uses TRBV15 with TRBJ2-7, with D unresolved. V dropped 0 bases and J dropped 3 bases, with 6 bases sitting between them. CDR1 and CDR2 (germline): LNHNV, YYDKDF (reference sequence). The CDR3 covers 13 residues. The DNA of the CDR3 is TGTGCCACCAGCAGAGAGGGCCGCTACGAGCAGTACTTC. It is translated as CATSREGRYEQYF. Drawing the rest from reference TRBV15 and TRBJ2-7, the complete variable domain is DAMVIQNPRYQVTQFGKPVTLSCSQTLNHNVMYWYQQKSSQAPKLLFHYYDKDFNNEADTPDNFQSRRPNTSFCFLDIRSPGLGDTAMYLCATSREGRYEQYFGPGTRLTVT.

This clone was found a few times. The chain has TRBV11-2 and TRBJ2-1; TRBD1 matches 10 bases. The germline gives CDR1 SGHAT, CDR2 FQNNGV. Trimming cost V 11 bases and J 5 bases; bases outside gene matches: 21. This CDR3 has 18 amino acids. CDR3 sequence: CAEGWDRGFVGVDNEQFF. The CDR3 DNA sequence: TGTGCCGAAGGCTGGGACAGGGGATTTGTTGGAGTGGACAATGAGCAGTTCTTC.

The J gene is TRBJ2-1, the V gene TRBV7-2, with D perhaps matching TRBD2 (5 bases). V lost 5 bases and J 7 bases, leaving 21 bases between the germline ends. The CDR3 runs to 16 residues. Germline CDR1 and CDR2: SGHTA and FQGNSA. The CDR3 nucleotides are TGTGCCAGCAGCCCGCGGACTGGACCCCTGCGTAATGAGCAGTTCTTC. Its protein product is CASSPRTGPLRNEQFF.

V gene TRBV6-5 combines with J gene TRBJ2-7; 7 positions agree with TRBD2. V dropped 6 bases and J dropped 2; count of bases not matched to a gene: 7. Germline CDR1 MNHEY, CDR2 SVGAGI. This CDR3 is 14 amino acids long. CDR3 sequence: CASSLGTSAYEQYF. Written as DNA, the CDR3 is TGTGCCAGCAGCCTAGGAACTAGCGCCTACGAGCAGTACTTC.

The chain is built from TRBV21-1 and TRBJ1-5. TRBV21-1 represents a pseudogene. The CDR3 contains 15 residues. The CDR3 sequence is CASSKAVGGYQPQHF. In DNA form, the CDR3 reads TGTGCCAGCAGCAAAGCGGTGGGGGGGTATCAGCCCCAGCATTTT.

This chain links TRBV7-2 with TRBJ2-5; TRBD1 aligns across 9 bases. The better agreement between TRBJ2-7 and the DNA end casts doubt on the J call. CDR1 SGHTA and CDR2 FQGNSA come from the germline V gene. The CDR3 covers 15 residues. CDR3 sequence reads: CASSSQGAVGYEQYF. The CDR3 bases are TGTGCCAGCAGCTCACAGGGGGCTGTAGGGTACGAGCAGTACTTC.

This CDR3 is CASSYRTAYEQYF. The CDR3 DNA reads as TGTGCCAGCAGTTACCGGACAGCCTACGAGCAGTACTTC. The chain has TRBV6-5 and TRBJ2-7; tentatively, D is TRBD1 (6 bases). V was cut by 2 bases and J by 2 bases, with 7 bases left in between. Germline V gene sequence: CDR1 MNHEY, CDR2 SVGAGI. CDR3 size: 13 residues.

This clone was observed a handful of times. V usage is TRBV10-3 and J usage is TRBJ1-5, with a tentative D call TRBD1 (6 bases). The CDR3 covers 13 residues. The germline V gene encodes CDR1 ENHRY and CDR2 SYGVKD. The CDR3 protein is CATTNQGNQPQHF. CDR3 sequence (DNA): TGTGCTACAACGAACCAGGGGAATCAGCCCCAGCATTTT.

This clone was counted a few times. The J gene is TRBJ2-1, the V gene TRBV11-2; D uncertain. Germline V gives CDR1 SGHAT, CDR2 FQNNGV. Trimming pared 2 bases from V and 0 bases from J, leaving 8 bases between. CDR3 length equals 15 residues. For the CDR3, the DNA is TGTGCCAGCAGCTTACGCACGAGCTCCTACAATGAGCAGTTCTTC. Translation: CASSLRTSSYNEQFF.